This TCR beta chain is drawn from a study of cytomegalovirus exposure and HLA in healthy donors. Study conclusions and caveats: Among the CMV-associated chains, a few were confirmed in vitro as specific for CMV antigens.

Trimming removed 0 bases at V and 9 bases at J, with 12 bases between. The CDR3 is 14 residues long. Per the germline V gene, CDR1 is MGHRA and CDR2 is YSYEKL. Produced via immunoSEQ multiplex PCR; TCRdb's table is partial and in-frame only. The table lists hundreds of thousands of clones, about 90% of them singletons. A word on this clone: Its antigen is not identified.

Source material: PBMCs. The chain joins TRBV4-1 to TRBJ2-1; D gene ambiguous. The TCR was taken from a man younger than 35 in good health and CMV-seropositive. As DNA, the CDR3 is TGCGCCAGCAGCCAAGATGCCTCCCGGAGTGAGCAGTTCTTC. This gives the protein CASSQDASRSEQFF.